The 20 T cell receptor beta chains given below trace back to one sample, sequenced in a study of blood T cell repertoires in COVID-19. Only in-frame clones appear in the TCRdb table, and some are missing; sequencing was by immunoSEQ multiplex PCR. This sample has around 180,000 clones, with about 88% found just once. The material sequenced was peripheral blood. These receptors originate from a woman in her twenties or thirties with active or convalescent COVID-19.

This clone showed up just once. V and J are TRBV18 and TRBJ1-3; D ambiguous. Germline CDR1 KGHSH, CDR2 LQKENI. The CDR3 contains 14 residues. The V end lost 2 bases, the J end lost 0 bases, and 5 bases lay between the germline ends. The CDR3 reads CASSPGPSGNTIYF. As DNA, the CDR3 is TGTGCCAGCTCACCAGGGCCCTCTGGAAACACCATATATTTT.

This chain uses TRBV3-1 (or the pseudogene TRBV3-2) with TRBJ1-4; tentatively, D is TRBD1 (6 bases). This CDR3 has 14 residues. Per germline, CDR1 LGHDT and CDR2 YNNKEL (reference sequence). Trimming took off 6 bases at V and 0 bases at J, with 8 bases between the two ends. CDR3 region: CASSDRSTNEKLFF. In nucleotides, the CDR3 is TGTGCCAGCAGTGACAGGTCAACTAATGAAAAACTGTTTTTT.

The chain couples TRBV18 to TRBJ2-2, with a weak D call TRBD1 (6 bases). V dropped 6 bases and J dropped 3 bases, with 11 bases sitting between them. CDR1 KGHSH and CDR2 LQKENI come from the germline V gene. CDR3 length: 14 amino acids. The chain's CDR3 is CASSRQEDTGELFF. CDR3 DNA: TGTGCCAGCTCGCGACAGGAAGACACCGGGGAGCTGTTTTTT.

This clone was found once. V gene TRBV7-9 combines with J gene TRBJ1-4; TRBD1 agrees at 8 bases. The CDR3 is 14 amino acids. Germline values: CDR1 SEHNR, CDR2 FQNEAQ (reference sequence). V shed 4 bases and J 7 bases; nucleotides not matched to a gene: 5. The DNA of the CDR3 is TGTGCCAGCAGCTCAGGGGGCGTAGGTGAAAAACTGTTTTTT. This translates into CASSSGGVGEKLFF.

V usage is TRBV4-1 and J usage is TRBJ1-2, with no clear D. The CDR3 sequence is 14 residues long. Germline assignment: CDR1 MGHRA and CDR2 YSYEKL. V was clipped by 0 bases and J by 8 bases, with 13 bases between them. CDR3: CASSQDLASSGYTF. The CDR3, as DNA: TGCGCCAGCAGCCAAGACCTAGCCAGCAGCGGCTACACCTTC.

The rearrangement links TRBV6-5 to TRBJ1-3, with D uncertain. The germline V gene has CDR1 MNHEY and CDR2 SVGAGI. This CDR3 contains 16 residues. V was trimmed by 0 bases and J by 0 bases, leaving 9 bases between them. CDR3 coding DNA: TGTGCCAGCAGTTACTCGCTAGGGAGCTCTGGAAACACCATATATTTT. As protein: CASSYSLGSSGNTIYF.

The V gene is TRBV18, the J gene TRBJ1-1, with a possible D match to TRBD1 (5 bases). The CDR3 covers 15 residues. Germline CDR1 is KGHSH and CDR2 is LQKENI. Trimming stripped 6 bases from V and 1 base from J, with 15 bases between. CDR3 sequence reads: CASSLVGGRNTEAFF. CDR3 DNA: TGTGCCAGCTCGCTCGTGGGGGGTCGGAACACTGAAGCTTTCTTT.

This chain uses TRBV7-6 with TRBJ1-1; tentatively, D is TRBD1 (5 bases). The CDR3 sequence is 18 residues long. Germline V lookup: CDR1 SGHVS, CDR2 FNYEAQ. Trimming removed 5 bases from V and 3 bases from J, with 25 bases in between. Here the CDR3 reads CASSPVEGRLSLYTEAFF. CDR3 DNA sequence: TGTGCCAGCAGCCCCGTGGAGGGGAGACTGTCGTTGTACACTGAAGCTTTCTTT. The full variable domain, with the rest looked up from reference TRBV7-6 and TRBJ1-1, is GAGVSQSPRYKVTKRGQDVALRCDPISGHVSLYWYRQALGQGPEFLTYFNYEAQQDKSGLPNDRFSAERPEGSISTLTIQRTEQRDSAMYRCASSPVEGRLSLYTEAFFGQGTRLTVV.

The chain employs TRBV5-6 and TRBJ1-4; D may be TRBD1 (5 bases). Germline V gene sequence: CDR1 SGHDT, CDR2 YYEEEE. The CDR3 covers 16 residues. Between the trimmed V and J ends, which lost 3 bases and 0 bases, there was a span of 12 bases. This CDR3 reads CASSSWRGSTNEKLFF. CDR3 DNA sequence: TGTGCCAGCAGCTCCTGGAGGGGTTCAACTAATGAAAAACTGTTTTTT.

The rearrangement uses TRBV13 and TRBJ2-1; no reliable D call. From germline, CDR1 is PRHDT and CDR2 FYEKMQ (reference sequence). The CDR3 sequence is 18 residues long. Trimming took off 5 bases at V and 0 bases at J, with 20 bases between the two ends. The CDR3 here is CASSIRPGRGSSYNEQFF. The CDR3 DNA reads TGTGCCAGCAGCATTCGACCCGGCCGAGGATCCTCCTACAATGAGCAGTTCTTC.

V usage is TRBV18 and J usage is TRBJ2-1; 11 bases map to TRBD2. From germline, CDR1 is KGHSH and CDR2 LQKENI. This CDR3 region has 15 residues. Trimming cost V 3 bases and J 5 bases; bases outside gene matches: 3. The DNA of the CDR3 is TGTGCCAGCTCACCGGGACTAGCGGTGAACAATGAGCAGTTCTTC. Its protein product is CASSPGLAVNNEQFF.

This sequence joins TRBV4-2 and TRBJ1-4; weak D call: TRBD1 (6 bases). Germline CDR1 LGHNA, CDR2 YNFKEQ. V was pared by 0 bases and J by 0 bases, with 11 bases between. The CDR3 spans 17 residues. Here the CDR3 reads CASSQDPGDATNEKLFF. The CDR3, as DNA: TGTGCCAGCAGCCAAGATCCAGGGGACGCAACTAATGAAAAACTGTTTTTT.

V usage is TRBV24-1 and J usage is TRBJ1-5; TRBD1 agrees at 12 bases. The CDR3 length is 19 residues. Germline V gene lookup returns CDR1 KGHDR and CDR2 SFDVKD. Unmatched junction bases numbered 15, after V lost 4 bases and J lost 6 bases. CDR3 DNA: TGTGCCACCAGTGACGGGACAGGGGGCGAATGGAAATTTTGTCAGCCCCAGCATTTT. Translating it yields CATSDGTGGEWKFCQPQHF.

The chain recombines TRBV7-9 with TRBJ2-7; D ambiguous. Trimming stripped 5 bases from V and 2 bases from J, with 4 bases between. This CDR3 has 11 amino acids. Germline CDR1 reads SEHNR; CDR2 reads FQNEAQ (reference sequence). The CDR3 is CASSRAYEQYF. CDR3 nucleotide sequence: TGTGCCAGCAGCCGGGCCTACGAGCAGTACTTC.

V is TRBV27 and J is TRBJ1-2, with D unclear. Germline lookup yields CDR1 MNHEY and CDR2 SMNVEV (reference sequence). V lost 5 bases to trimming and J lost 4 bases, with 20 bases between them. This CDR3 spans 16 amino acids. In DNA form, the CDR3 reads TGTGCCAGCAGTGAGGCCCTTGGGCTAGCCCCCTATGGCTACACCTTC. Protein: CASSEALGLAPYGYTF.

The V and J genes are TRBV6-5 and TRBJ1-1, with 7 bases fitting TRBD1. Germline V gives CDR1 MNHEY, CDR2 SVGAGI. V trimming: 5 bases; J trimming: 3 bases; junction bases outside the gene matches: 12. The CDR3 sequence is 16 residues long. CDR3 region: CASSNYRTGGDTEAFF. The DNA of the CDR3 is TGTGCCAGCAGTAACTATCGGACAGGAGGGGACACTGAAGCTTTCTTT.

Only a few counts were recorded for this clone. This rearrangement joins TRBV27 to TRBJ2-1; D unclear. CDR3 length equals 12 residues. Germline CDR1 is MNHEY and CDR2 is SMNVEV (reference sequence). V lost 0 bases and J 9 bases, leaving 6 bases between the germline ends. CDR3 amino acids: CASSLSVSEQFF. The CDR3 DNA sequence: TGTGCCAGCAGTTTATCCGTGAGTGAGCAGTTCTTC.

V usage is TRBV6-6 and J usage is TRBJ2-3, with D perhaps TRBD1 (6 bases). The V end lost 5 bases, the J end lost 2 bases, and 8 bases lay between the germline ends. The CDR3 sequence is 13 residues long. Germline V gene data show CDR1 as MNHNY and CDR2 as SVGAGI (reference sequence). The CDR3 sequence is CASSTGTTDTQYF. CDR3 bases: TGTGCCAGCAGTACAGGGACCACAGATACGCAGTATTTT.

The chain links TRBV9 to TRBJ2-3; a possible D gene is TRBD2 (5 bases). The CDR3 covers 13 residues. Trimming shortened V by 2 bases and J by 6 bases, and 10 bases separated the two germline ends. Germline V gene sequence: CDR1 SGDLS, CDR2 YYNGEE. The CDR3 region is CASSVAPGDTQYF. DNA for the CDR3: TGTGCCAGCAGCGTCGCTCCGGGGGATACGCAGTATTTT.

The J gene is TRBJ1-4, the V gene TRBV27, with D possibly matching TRBD1 (5 bases). Trimming took off 10 bases at V and 4 bases at J, with 22 bases between the two ends. Per the germline V gene, CDR1 is MNHEY and CDR2 is SMNVEV (reference sequence). This CDR3 is 16 amino acids long. DNA of the CDR3: TGTGCCACCCGAAGTGGAGCGGGACTTTTTAATGAAAAACTGTTTTTT. It translates to CATRSGAGLFNEKLFF.